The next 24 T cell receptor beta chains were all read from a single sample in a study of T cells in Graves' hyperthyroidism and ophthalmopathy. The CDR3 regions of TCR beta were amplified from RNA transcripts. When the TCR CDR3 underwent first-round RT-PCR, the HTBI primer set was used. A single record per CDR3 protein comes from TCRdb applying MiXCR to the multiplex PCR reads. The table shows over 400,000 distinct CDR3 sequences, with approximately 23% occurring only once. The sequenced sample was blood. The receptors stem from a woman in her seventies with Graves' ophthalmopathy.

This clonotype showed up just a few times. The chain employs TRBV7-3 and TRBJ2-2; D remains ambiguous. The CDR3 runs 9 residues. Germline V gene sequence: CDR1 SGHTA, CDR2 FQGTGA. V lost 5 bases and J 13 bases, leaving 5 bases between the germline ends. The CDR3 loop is CASSHLLFF. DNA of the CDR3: TGTGCCAGCAGCCACTTGCTGTTTTTT.

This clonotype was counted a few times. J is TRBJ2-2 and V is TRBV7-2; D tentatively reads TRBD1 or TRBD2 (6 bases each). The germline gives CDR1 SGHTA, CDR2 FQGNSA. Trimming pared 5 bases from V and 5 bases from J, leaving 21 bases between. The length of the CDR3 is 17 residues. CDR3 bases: TGTGCCAGCAGCCCGAGGGGGGCACTTGTTATGACCGGGGAGCTGTTTTTT. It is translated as CASSPRGALVMTGELFF.

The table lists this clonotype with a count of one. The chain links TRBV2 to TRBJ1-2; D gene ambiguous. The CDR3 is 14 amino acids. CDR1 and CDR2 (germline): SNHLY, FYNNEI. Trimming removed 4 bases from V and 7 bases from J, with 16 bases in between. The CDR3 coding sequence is TGTGCCAGCAGTGGGGTAACACCGAGGGCTGGCTACACCTTC. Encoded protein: CASSGVTPRAGYTF.

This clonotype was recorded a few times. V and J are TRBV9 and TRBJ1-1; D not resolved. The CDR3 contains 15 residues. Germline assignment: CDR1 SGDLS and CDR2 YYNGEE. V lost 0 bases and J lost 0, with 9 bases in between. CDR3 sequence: CASSVDPPLNTEAFF. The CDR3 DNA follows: TGTGCCAGCAGCGTAGATCCACCTTTGAACACTGAAGCTTTCTTT.

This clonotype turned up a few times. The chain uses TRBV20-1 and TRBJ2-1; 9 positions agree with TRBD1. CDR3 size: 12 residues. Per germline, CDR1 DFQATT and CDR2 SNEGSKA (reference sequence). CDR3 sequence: CSRPTGGLGQFF. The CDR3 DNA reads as TGCAGCCGCCCTACAGGGGGCCTAGGGCAGTTCTTC.

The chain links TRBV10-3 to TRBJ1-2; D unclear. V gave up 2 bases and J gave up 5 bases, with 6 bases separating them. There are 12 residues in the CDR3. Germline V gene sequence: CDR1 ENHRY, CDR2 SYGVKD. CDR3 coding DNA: TGTGCCATCAGTGAGCAAGGATATGGCTACACCTTC. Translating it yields CAISEQGYGYTF.

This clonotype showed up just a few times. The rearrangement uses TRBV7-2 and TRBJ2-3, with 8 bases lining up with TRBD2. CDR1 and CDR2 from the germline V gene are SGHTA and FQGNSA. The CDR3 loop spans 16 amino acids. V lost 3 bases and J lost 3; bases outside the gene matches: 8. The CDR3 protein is CASSLRETSVTDTQYF. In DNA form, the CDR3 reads TGTGCCAGCAGCTTGAGGGAGACTAGCGTGACAGATACGCAGTATTTT.

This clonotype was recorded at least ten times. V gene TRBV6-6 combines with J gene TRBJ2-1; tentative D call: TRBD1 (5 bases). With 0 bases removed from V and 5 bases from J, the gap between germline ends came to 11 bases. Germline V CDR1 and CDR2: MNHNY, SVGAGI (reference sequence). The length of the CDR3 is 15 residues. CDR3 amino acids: CASSYSARGHNEQFF. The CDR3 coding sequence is TGTGCCAGCAGTTACTCGGCTAGGGGTCACAATGAGCAGTTCTTC.

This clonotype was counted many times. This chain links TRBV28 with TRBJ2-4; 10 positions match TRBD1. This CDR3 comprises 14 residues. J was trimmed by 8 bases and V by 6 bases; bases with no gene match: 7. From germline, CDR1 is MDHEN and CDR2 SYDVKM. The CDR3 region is CASSFDRGHDIQYF. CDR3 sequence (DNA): TGTGCCAGCAGCTTCGACAGGGGGCATGACATTCAGTACTTC. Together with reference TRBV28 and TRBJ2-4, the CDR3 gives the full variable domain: DVKVTQSSRYLVKRTGEKVFLECVQDMDHENMFWYRQDPGLGLRLIYFSYDVKMKEKGDIPEGYSVSREKKERFSLILESASTNQTSMYLCASSFDRGHDIQYFGAGTRLSVL.

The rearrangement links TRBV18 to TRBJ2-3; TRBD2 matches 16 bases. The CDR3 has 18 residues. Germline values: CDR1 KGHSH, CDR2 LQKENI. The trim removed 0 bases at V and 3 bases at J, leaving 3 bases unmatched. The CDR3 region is CASSPPGLAGGWTDTQYF. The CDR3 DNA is TGTGCCAGCTCACCACCGGGACTAGCGGGAGGGTGGACAGATACGCAGTATTTT.

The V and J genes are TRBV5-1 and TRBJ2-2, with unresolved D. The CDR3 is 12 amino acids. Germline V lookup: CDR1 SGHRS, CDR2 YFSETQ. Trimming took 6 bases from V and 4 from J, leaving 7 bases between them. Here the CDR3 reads CASNDGTGELFF. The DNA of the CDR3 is TGCGCCAGCAATGACGGCACCGGGGAGCTGTTTTTT.

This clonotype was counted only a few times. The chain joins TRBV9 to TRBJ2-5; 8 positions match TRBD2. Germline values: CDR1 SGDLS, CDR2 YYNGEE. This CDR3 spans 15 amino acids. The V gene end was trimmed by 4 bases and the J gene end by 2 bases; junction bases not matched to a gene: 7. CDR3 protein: CASSSGLVSQETQYF. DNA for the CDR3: TGTGCCAGCAGCTCGGGACTAGTGTCTCAAGAGACCCAGTACTTC. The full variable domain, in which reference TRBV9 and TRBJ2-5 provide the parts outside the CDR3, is DSGVTQTPKHLITATGQRVTLRCSPRSGDLSVYWYQQSLDQGLQFLIQYYNGEERAKGNILERFSAQQFPDLHSELNLSSLELGDSALYFCASSSGLVSQETQYFGPGTRLLVL.

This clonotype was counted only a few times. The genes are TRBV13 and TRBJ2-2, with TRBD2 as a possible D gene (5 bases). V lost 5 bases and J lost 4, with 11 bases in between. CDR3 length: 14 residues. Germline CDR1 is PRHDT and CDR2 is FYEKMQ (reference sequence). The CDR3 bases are TGTGCCAGCAGCCCCGACTACTCCACCGGGGAGCTGTTTTTT. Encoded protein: CASSPDYSTGELFF.

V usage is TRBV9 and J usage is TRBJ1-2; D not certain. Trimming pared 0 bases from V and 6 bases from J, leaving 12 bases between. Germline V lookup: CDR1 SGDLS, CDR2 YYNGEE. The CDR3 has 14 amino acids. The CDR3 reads CASSVGSGFDGYTF. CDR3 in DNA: TGTGCCAGCAGCGTAGGTAGTGGTTTTGATGGCTACACCTTC.

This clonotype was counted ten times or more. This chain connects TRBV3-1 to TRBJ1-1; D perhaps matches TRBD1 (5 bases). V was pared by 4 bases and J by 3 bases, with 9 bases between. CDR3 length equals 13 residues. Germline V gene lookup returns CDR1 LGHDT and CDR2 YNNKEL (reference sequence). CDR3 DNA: TGTGCCAGCAGCCGAACCAGGGACACTGAAGCTTTCTTT. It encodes CASSRTRDTEAFF.

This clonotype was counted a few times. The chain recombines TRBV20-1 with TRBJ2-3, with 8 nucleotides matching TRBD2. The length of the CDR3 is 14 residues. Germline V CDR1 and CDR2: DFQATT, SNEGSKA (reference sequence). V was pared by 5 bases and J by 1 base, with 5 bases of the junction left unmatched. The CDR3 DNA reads TGCAGTGCTTCCCTCGGGGGGGGCACAGATACGCAGTATTTT. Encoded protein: CSASLGGGTDTQYF.

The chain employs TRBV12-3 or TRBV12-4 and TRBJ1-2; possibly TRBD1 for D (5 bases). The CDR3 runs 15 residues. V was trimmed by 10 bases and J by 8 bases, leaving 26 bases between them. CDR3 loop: CATSLLGRFGWGYTF. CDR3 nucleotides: TGTGCCACCTCCCTATTGGGGCGTTTTGGTTGGGGCTACACCTTC.

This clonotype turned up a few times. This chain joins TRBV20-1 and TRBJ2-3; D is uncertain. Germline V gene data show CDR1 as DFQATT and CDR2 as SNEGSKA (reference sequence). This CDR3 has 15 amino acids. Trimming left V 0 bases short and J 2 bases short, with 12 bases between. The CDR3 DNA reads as TGCAGTGCTAGAGACTGGGCGGAGCCCACAGATACGCAGTATTTT. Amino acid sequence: CSARDWAEPTDTQYF.

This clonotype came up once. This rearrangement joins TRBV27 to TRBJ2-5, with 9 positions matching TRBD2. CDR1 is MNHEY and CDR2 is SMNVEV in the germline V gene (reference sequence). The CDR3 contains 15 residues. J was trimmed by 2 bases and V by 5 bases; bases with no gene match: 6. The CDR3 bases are TGTGCCAGCAGTAGTCTAGCGGGACCTCAAGAGACCCAGTACTTC. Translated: CASSSLAGPQETQYF.

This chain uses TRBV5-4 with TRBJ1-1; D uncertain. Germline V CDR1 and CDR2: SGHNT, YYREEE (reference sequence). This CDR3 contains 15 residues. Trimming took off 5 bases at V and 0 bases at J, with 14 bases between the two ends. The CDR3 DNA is TGTGCCAGCAGACCTTCTCAGGCACTGAACACTGAAGCTTTCTTT. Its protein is CASRPSQALNTEAFF.

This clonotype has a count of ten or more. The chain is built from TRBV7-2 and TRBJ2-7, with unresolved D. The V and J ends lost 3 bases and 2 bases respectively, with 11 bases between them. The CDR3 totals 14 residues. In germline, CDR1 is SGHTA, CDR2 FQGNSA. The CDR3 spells CASSLMYLAYEQYF. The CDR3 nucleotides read TGTGCCAGCAGCTTGATGTACCTCGCCTACGAGCAGTACTTC. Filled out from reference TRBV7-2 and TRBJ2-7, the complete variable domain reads GAGVSQSPSNKVTEKGKDVELRCDPISGHTALYWYRQSLGQGLEFLIYFQGNSAPDKSGLPSDRFSAERTGGSVSTLTIQRTQQEDSAVYLCASSLMYLAYEQYFGPGTRLTVT.

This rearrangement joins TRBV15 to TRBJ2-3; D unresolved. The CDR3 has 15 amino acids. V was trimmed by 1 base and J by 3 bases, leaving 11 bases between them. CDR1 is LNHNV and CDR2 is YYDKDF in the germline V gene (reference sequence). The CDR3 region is CATSRGGLYTDTQYF. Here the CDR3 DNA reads TGTGCCACCAGCAGAGGTGGCTTATATACAGATACGCAGTATTTT.

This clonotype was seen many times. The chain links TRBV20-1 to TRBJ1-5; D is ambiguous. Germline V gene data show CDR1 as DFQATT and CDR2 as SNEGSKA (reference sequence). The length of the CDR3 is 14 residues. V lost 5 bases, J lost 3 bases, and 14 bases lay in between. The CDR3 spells CSAAPAAVNQPQHF. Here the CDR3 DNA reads TGCAGTGCTGCCCCGGCAGCAGTCAATCAGCCCCAGCATTTT.

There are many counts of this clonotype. The CDR3: CASSFIQENTDTQYF. The CDR3 nucleotides are TGTGCCAGCAGTTTTATCCAGGAGAACACAGATACGCAGTATTTT. The V call is TRBV28, the J call TRBJ2-3; no clear D gene. In germline, CDR1 is MDHEN, CDR2 SYDVKM. This CDR3 contains 15 residues. The V and J ends lost 3 bases and 2 bases respectively, with 12 bases between them.